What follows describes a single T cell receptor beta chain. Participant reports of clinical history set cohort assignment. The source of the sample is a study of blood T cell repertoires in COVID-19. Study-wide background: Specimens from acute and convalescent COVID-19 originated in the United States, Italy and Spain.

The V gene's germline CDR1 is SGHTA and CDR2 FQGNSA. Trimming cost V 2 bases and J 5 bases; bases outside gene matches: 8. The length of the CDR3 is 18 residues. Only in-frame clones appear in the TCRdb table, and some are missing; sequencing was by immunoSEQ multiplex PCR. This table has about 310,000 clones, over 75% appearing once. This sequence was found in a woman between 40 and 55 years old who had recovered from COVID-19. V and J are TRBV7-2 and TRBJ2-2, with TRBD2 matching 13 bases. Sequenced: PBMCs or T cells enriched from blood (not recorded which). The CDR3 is CASSLRFLGLAGTGELFF. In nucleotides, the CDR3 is TGTGCCAGCAGCTTAAGGTTCTTGGGACTAGCGGGAACCGGGGAGCTGTTTTTT. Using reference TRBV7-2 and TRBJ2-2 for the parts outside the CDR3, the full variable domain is GAGVSQSPSNKVTEKGKDVELRCDPISGHTALYWYRQSLGQGLEFLIYFQGNSAPDKSGLPSDRFSAERTGGSVSTLTIQRTQQEDSAVYLCASSLRFLGLAGTGELFFGEGSRLTVL.